Each of the 31 T cell receptor beta chains below was sequenced from the same sample in a study of cytomegalovirus exposure and HLA in healthy donors. Vbeta (60) and Jbeta (13) primers were used in the PCR. The data were produced by immunoSEQ multiplex PCR, yet TCRdb's version contains in-frame clones alone and is incomplete. The sample consists of 90,000 to 110,000 clones, more than 70% of them appearing once. The sequenced material came from PBMCs. Every receptor here comes from a man in his thirties or forties in good health and CMV-seronegative.

The rearrangement uses TRBV27 and TRBJ1-3; D might be TRBD1 (5 bases). V gave up 5 bases and J gave up 4 bases, with 15 bases separating them. This CDR3 is 15 amino acids long. Germline-derived CDR1 and CDR2 are MNHEY and SMNVEV (reference sequence). This CDR3 reads CASSKAGIKGNTIYF. CDR3 nucleotide sequence: TGTGCCAGCAGTAAAGCAGGGATCAAAGGAAACACCATATATTTT.

Written as DNA, the CDR3 is TGTGCCAGCTCACCCGGGTCTACCACAGAGACCCAGTACTTC. It is translated as CASSPGSTTETQYF. J is TRBJ2-5 and V is TRBV18, with D hard to call. The CDR3 spans 14 residues. Trimming removed 3 bases at V and 4 bases at J, with 12 bases between. The germline V gene has CDR1 KGHSH and CDR2 LQKENI.

The chain uses TRBV19 and TRBJ1-5, with 9 bases identical to TRBD1. The CDR3 is made up of 16 amino acids. With 7 bases clipped from V and 5 bases from J, the junction kept 12 bases outside the gene matches. Looked up from germline, CDR1 is LNHDA and CDR2 is SQIVND (reference sequence). The CDR3 DNA follows: TGTGCCAGTAAGGTTACCGGGACAGGGCCTCATCAGCCCCAGCATTTT. Translating gives CASKVTGTGPHQPQHF.

The J gene is TRBJ2-5, the V gene TRBV4-3; 11 bases fit TRBD2. V shed 1 base, J shed 4 bases, and the junction held 8 bases outside the gene matches. Looked up from germline, CDR1 is LGHNA and CDR2 is YSLEER. The CDR3 is 17 residues long. As DNA, the CDR3 is TGCGCCAGCAGCCAAGGAGGTAGCGGGGGGGCCCGAGAGACCCAGTACTTC. Protein product: CASSQGGSGGARETQYF.

This clone was seen more than once but under ten times. The chain couples TRBV5-1 to TRBJ1-4, with D uncertain. Germline CDR1 reads SGHRS; CDR2 reads YFSETQ. Trimming pared 0 bases from V and 2 bases from J, leaving 5 bases between. There are 14 residues in the CDR3. CDR3 in DNA: TGCGCCAGCAGCTTGGAGACTACTAATGAAAAACTGTTTTTT. Its translation: CASSLETTNEKLFF.

The chain uses TRBV9 and TRBJ1-4, with a tentative D call TRBD1 (6 bases). Germline CDR1 and CDR2: SGDLS and YYNGEE. The V and J ends lost 4 bases and 8 bases respectively, with 12 bases between them. The CDR3 length is 13 residues. CDR3 protein: CASSPPGGEKLFF. As DNA, the CDR3 is TGTGCCAGCAGCCCCCCGGGGGGCGAAAAACTGTTTTTT.

V is TRBV5-1 and J is TRBJ1-3; perhaps TRBD1 as D (5 bases). Trimming removed 4 bases at V and 0 bases at J, with 14 bases between. Germline V gene sequence: CDR1 SGHRS, CDR2 YFSETQ. The CDR3 is 16 residues long. In DNA, the CDR3 is TGCGCCAGCAGCGTAAACCAGGGTCGCTCTGGAAACACCATATATTTT. It codes for CASSVNQGRSGNTIYF.

The V and J genes are TRBV5-4 and TRBJ1-1; 10 nucleotides match TRBD1. The junction had 7 bases not matched to a gene; V was cut back by 4 bases and J by 4 bases. This CDR3 region has 15 residues. CDR1 and CDR2 (germline): SGHNT, YYREEE (reference sequence). In DNA form, the CDR3 reads TGTGCCAGCAGCGATCGACAGGGGGCTGTCACTGAAGCTTTCTTT. It encodes CASSDRQGAVTEAFF.

V is TRBV10-3 and J is TRBJ2-3; no reliable D call. This CDR3 spans 13 amino acids. Deletions cut 4 bases from V and 4 bases from J, with 9 bases between. Germline values: CDR1 ENHRY, CDR2 SYGVKD. CDR3: CAISASGSDTQYF. The CDR3 DNA is TGTGCCATCAGTGCATCCGGGTCAGATACGCAGTATTTT.

This clone was detected once. The CDR3 is CASSSFRGYQETQYF. CDR3 DNA sequence: TGTGCCAGCAGCTCTTTCAGGGGATACCAAGAGACCCAGTACTTC. The chain has TRBV7-8 and TRBJ2-5, with a tentative D call TRBD1 (6 bases). Deletions cut 4 bases from V and 0 bases from J, with 12 bases between. Germline CDR1 reads SGHVS; CDR2 reads FQNEAQ. The CDR3 is 15 residues long.

The genes are TRBV6-1 and TRBJ1-2; 8 positions match TRBD1. The CDR3 spans 15 residues. Germline CDR1 and CDR2: MNHNS and SASEGT. V gave up 2 bases and J gave up 2 bases; unmatched junction bases: 4. As DNA, the CDR3 is TGTGCCAGCAGTGAACGGTGGACAGGGAACTATGGCTACACCTTC. Translation gives CASSERWTGNYGYTF.

This chain uses TRBV7-2 with TRBJ2-1, with 11 bases fitting TRBD2. This CDR3 contains 15 residues. The V gene's germline CDR1 is SGHTA and CDR2 FQGNSA. Unmatched junction bases numbered 6, after V lost 5 bases and J lost 6 bases. CDR3 nucleotides: TGTGCCAGCAGCCCCTTTACTAGCGGGGGCAATGAGCAGTTCTTC. It specifies CASSPFTSGGNEQFF.

The chain combines TRBV7-9 with TRBJ2-7; D perhaps matches TRBD1 (8 bases). CDR1 is SEHNR and CDR2 is FQNEAQ in the germline V gene (reference sequence). V gave up 4 bases and J gave up 5 bases, with 18 bases separating them. The CDR3 has 15 residues. The CDR3 reads CASSSPGGGSHEQYF. CDR3 coding DNA: TGTGCCAGCAGCTCACCAGGGGGCGGGAGTCACGAGCAGTACTTC. Based on the CDR3 plus reference TRBV7-9 and TRBJ2-7, the full variable domain is DTGVSQNPRHKITKRGQNVTFRCDPISEHNRLYWYRQTLGQGPEFLTYFQNEAQLEKSRLLSDRFSAERPKGSFSTLEIQRTEQGDSAMYLCASSSPGGGSHEQYFGPGTRLTVT.

The chain is built from TRBV25-1 and TRBJ2-7; TRBD2 agrees at 7 bases. The CDR3 is 13 residues long. CDR1 is MGHDK, CDR2 SYGVNS, per germline. V dropped 8 bases and J dropped 4; count of bases not matched to a gene: 8. CDR3 loop: CASEGRGEYEQYF. The CDR3 DNA follows: TGTGCCAGCGAGGGACGGGGGGAATACGAGCAGTACTTC.

The CDR3 nucleotides are TGTGCCAGTAGTATAGGGTACAGGGCTAATCAGCCCCAGCATTTT. It codes for CASSIGYRANQPQHF. J is TRBJ1-5 and V is TRBV19, with D perhaps TRBD1 (6 bases). CDR1 and CDR2 (germline): LNHDA, SQIVND (reference sequence). The CDR3 is 15 amino acids. V lost 1 base to trimming and J lost 4 bases, with 11 bases between them.

The chain joins TRBV30 to TRBJ2-5, with 11 bases aligning to TRBD1. The CDR3 covers 15 residues. Germline CDR1 GTSNPN, CDR2 SVGIG (reference sequence). Losses at the gene ends were 1 base for V and 4 bases for J; bases not matched to a gene: 5. CDR3 loop: CAWSGGQGVRETQYF. CDR3 in DNA: TGTGCCTGGAGTGGGGGACAGGGGGTAAGAGAGACCCAGTACTTC.

Here the CDR3 reads CSATGSYEQYF. CDR3 bases: TGCAGTGCGACAGGGTCCTACGAGCAGTACTTC. V gene TRBV20-1 combines with J gene TRBJ2-7; 7 nucleotides line up with TRBD1. Trimming at V came to 6 bases and at J to 1 base, leaving 0 bases not matched to a gene. CDR1 DFQATT and CDR2 SNEGSKA come from the germline V gene (reference sequence). The CDR3 is 11 amino acids.

The chain carries TRBV19 and TRBJ1-6, with a possible D match to TRBD1 (5 bases). V lost 11 bases to trimming and J lost 7 bases, with 15 bases between them. Germline-derived CDR1 and CDR2 are LNHDA and SQIVND (reference sequence). This CDR3 spans 13 amino acids. This CDR3 reads CAVAQGGNSPLHF. The CDR3 coding sequence is TGTGCCGTTGCCCAGGGTGGCAATTCACCCCTCCACTTT.

This clone showed up just a few times. The DNA of the CDR3 is TGTGCCAGCAGTGAAGATGGGGGCGGCCCCTGGAACACTGAAGCTTTCTTT. Translated: CASSEDGGGPWNTEAFF. The V and J genes are TRBV25-1 and TRBJ1-1, with D perhaps matching TRBD1 (6 bases). The length of the CDR3 is 17 residues. CDR1 and CDR2 (germline): MGHDK, SYGVNS. The ends were cut back, 2 bases at V and 1 base at J, with 17 bases in the middle.

The V and J genes are TRBV20-1 and TRBJ2-1; D is uncertain. Trimming took off 6 bases at V and 5 bases at J, with 8 bases between the two ends. This CDR3 is built from 11 residues. CDR1 DFQATT and CDR2 SNEGSKA come from the germline V gene (reference sequence). The CDR3 coding sequence is TGCAGTGCCAACCGGGACAATGAGCAGTTCTTC. Translated, it gives CSANRDNEQFF.

This clone was found many times. The chain uses TRBV13 and TRBJ2-7, with TRBD2 as a possible D gene (5 bases). The CDR3 contains 13 residues. Between the trimmed V and J ends, which lost 2 bases and 6 bases, there was a span of 11 bases. Germline assignment: CDR1 PRHDT and CDR2 FYEKMQ (reference sequence). The CDR3 spells CASSLPRGGEQYF. In nucleotides, the CDR3 is TGTGCCAGCAGCTTACCTCGGGGTGGCGAGCAGTACTTC. Looking up the rest from reference TRBV13 and TRBJ2-7 gives the full variable domain: AAGVIQSPRHLIKEKRETATLKCYPIPRHDTVYWYQQGPGQDPQFLISFYEKMQSDKGSIPDRFSAQQFSDYHSELNMSSLELGDSALYFCASSLPRGGEQYFGPGTRLTVT.

The rearrangement links TRBV19 to TRBJ1-2; D perhaps matches TRBD1 (5 bases). The CDR3 loop spans 15 amino acids. CDR1 LNHDA and CDR2 SQIVND come from the germline V gene (reference sequence). The germline V and J ends were trimmed by 6 bases and 4 bases, with 18 bases remaining between them. In DNA, the CDR3 is TGTGCCAGTAGGACGAGCCAGCGGGGGTCCTATGGCTACACCTTC. This encodes CASRTSQRGSYGYTF.

The chain couples TRBV6-5 to TRBJ2-5; TRBD1 agrees at 8 bases. This CDR3 region has 14 residues. CDR1 MNHEY and CDR2 SVGAGI come from the germline V gene. J was trimmed by 4 bases and V by 8 bases; bases with no gene match: 9. The CDR3 sequence: CASSMQGARETQYF. Here the CDR3 DNA reads TGTGCCAGCTCTATGCAGGGGGCGCGAGAGACCCAGTACTTC.

This clone was counted between two and nine times. The chain joins TRBV27 to TRBJ1-1; TRBD1 aligns across 8 bases. Germline CDR1 and CDR2: MNHEY and SMNVEV (reference sequence). V trimming: 4 bases; J trimming: 5 bases; junction bases outside the gene matches: 3. CDR3 length: 13 amino acids. CDR3 in DNA: TGTGCCAGCAGTTACCACAGGGGGACTGAAGCTTTCTTT. It specifies CASSYHRGTEAFF.

The chain links TRBV27 to TRBJ2-1; TRBD1 agrees at 8 bases. This CDR3 comprises 15 residues. Germline lookup yields CDR1 MNHEY and CDR2 SMNVEV (reference sequence). V lost 5 bases and J lost 6; bases outside the gene matches: 9. The CDR3 nucleotides read TGTGCCAGCAGTCAGGGGGCGGGTGCCGGCAATGAGCAGTTCTTC. It specifies CASSQGAGAGNEQFF.

This chain uses TRBV15 with TRBJ2-3; weak D call: TRBD2 (6 bases). The CDR3 consists of 15 residues. The germline CDR1 and CDR2 sequences are LNHNV and YYDKDF (reference sequence). V was pared by 5 bases and J by 7 bases, with 19 bases between. Here the CDR3 reads CATSPRIDGGNTQYF. The DNA for the CDR3 is TGTGCCACCAGCCCAAGAATCGACGGGGGAAATACGCAGTATTTT.

The chain joins TRBV28 to TRBJ1-6; 8 bases are shared with TRBD1. Germline CDR1 is MDHEN and CDR2 is SYDVKM. J was trimmed by 7 bases and V by 8 bases; bases with no gene match: 4. CDR3 length: 13 amino acids. CDR3 protein: CASADRVNSPLHF. The CDR3 nucleotides are TGTGCCAGCGCGGACAGGGTAAATTCACCCCTCCACTTT. The variable domain in full, with the rest retrieved from reference TRBV28 and TRBJ1-6, is DVKVTQSSRYLVKRTGEKVFLECVQDMDHENMFWYRQDPGLGLRLIYFSYDVKMKEKGDIPEGYSVSREKKERFSLILESASTNQTSMYLCASADRVNSPLHFGNGTRLTVT.

J is TRBJ2-5 and V is TRBV9, with 16 bases that match TRBD2. J lost 5 bases, V lost 6 bases, and 10 bases had no gene match. The CDR3 spans 17 residues. Germline assignment: CDR1 SGDLS and CDR2 YYNGEE. The CDR3 bases are TGTGCCAGCAACAGGGGACTAGCGGGAGGGCCCTCGGAGACCCAGTACTTC. Its protein is CASNRGLAGGPSETQYF.

The J gene is TRBJ1-1, the V gene TRBV7-2; no clear D. This CDR3 is 13 amino acids long. V lost 8 bases and J lost 1, with 11 bases in between. Germline values: CDR1 SGHTA, CDR2 FQGNSA. For the CDR3, the DNA is TGTGCCAGCTCCCAGTATGGGAACACTGAAGCTTTCTTT. Amino acid sequence: CASSQYGNTEAFF.

This clone appeared once. The chain recombines TRBV7-2 with TRBJ1-4, with D unclear. CDR1 is SGHTA and CDR2 is FQGNSA in the germline V gene. The CDR3 is 13 amino acids. Trimming cost V 6 bases and J 4 bases, with 9 bases left between them. In DNA, the CDR3 is TGTGCCAGCAGGGGAGGGATTAATGAAAAACTGTTTTTT. Translated, it gives CASRGGINEKLFF.

V is TRBV19 and J is TRBJ1-1, with TRBD1 matching 7 bases. The CDR3 is 13 residues long. V dropped 5 bases and J dropped 3; count of bases not matched to a gene: 3. Germline-derived CDR1 and CDR2 are LNHDA and SQIVND (reference sequence). CDR3 nucleotide sequence: TGTGCCAGTAGTCGACAGGGCCACACTGAAGCTTTCTTT. Amino acid sequence: CASSRQGHTEAFF.